One and the same sample provided the 28 T cell receptor beta chains below, sequenced in a study of T-cell memory formation after mild COVID-19. MiXCR, run by TCRdb on the 5' RACE reads, gives a single entry per CDR3 protein. The sample has a few hundred thousand distinct CDR3 sequences, 16% seen once. Source material: PBMCs or a T cell subset sorted from them (not recorded which). These receptor sequences come from a man aged 18 to 30 who had mild COVID-19 (a few samples of this study predate the infection). Cell type and time point are not known.

V gene TRBV20-1 combines with J gene TRBJ1-5; no clear D. The CDR3 extends over 10 amino acids. Germline assignment: CDR1 DFQATT and CDR2 SNEGSKA (reference sequence). Trimming left V 5 bases short and J 13 bases short, with 12 bases between. DNA of the CDR3: TGCAGTGCTGGGCCTGCGGGGCAGCATTTT. Protein: CSAGPAGQHF.

This sequence joins TRBV5-6 and TRBJ1-2, with a possible D match to TRBD1 (6 bases). V was trimmed by 5 bases and J by 2 bases, leaving 10 bases between them. The CDR3 covers 13 residues. Germline V gene lookup returns CDR1 SGHDT and CDR2 YYEEEE. CDR3 DNA: TGTGCCAGCAGAGGAGGACAGAACTATGGCTACACCTTC. Translating gives CASRGGQNYGYTF.

This clonotype was picked up a small number of times. The rearrangement uses TRBV27 and TRBJ2-1, with 12 bases fitting TRBD2. CDR1 and CDR2 from the germline V gene are MNHEY and SMNVEV (reference sequence). V was pared by 7 bases and J by 2 bases, with 9 bases of the junction left unmatched. The CDR3 consists of 17 residues. In DNA, the CDR3 is TGTGCCAGCATCCTTCCCCCTAGCGGGGGGGCCTACAATGAGCAGTTCTTC. Translation gives CASILPPSGGAYNEQFF.

This clonotype was observed a handful of times. The V gene is TRBV20-1, the J gene TRBJ1-1, with D possibly matching TRBD1 (6 bases). CDR1 and CDR2 from the germline V gene are DFQATT and SNEGSKA (reference sequence). The CDR3 runs to 14 residues. Trimming took 6 bases from V and 0 from J, leaving 14 bases between them. The CDR3 nucleotides read TGCAGTGCCTCTTGGGGGCTTATGAACACTGAAGCTTTCTTT. It encodes CSASWGLMNTEAFF.

This clonotype showed up just a few times. This rearrangement joins TRBV6-2 or TRBV6-3 to TRBJ1-1, with a weak D call TRBD1 (5 bases). V was clipped by 0 bases and J by 0 bases, with 8 bases between them. The CDR3 contains 15 residues. Germline V CDR1 and CDR2: MNHEY, SVGEGT. The CDR3 DNA reads as TGTGCCAGCAGTTACTCGAAGGGGATGAACACTGAAGCTTTCTTT. It yields the protein CASSYSKGMNTEAFF.

Only a few counts were recorded for this clonotype. This chain links TRBV6-5 with TRBJ2-1, with TRBD1 identical over 8 bases. Per germline, CDR1 MNHEY and CDR2 SVGAGI. The CDR3 contains 15 residues. With 0 bases clipped from V and 7 bases from J, the junction kept 5 bases outside the gene matches. CDR3 DNA sequence: TGTGCCAGCAGTTACTCCAGGGGGCGTGGGAATGAGCAGTTCTTC. It specifies CASSYSRGRGNEQFF.

A few counts support this clonotype. The chain is built from TRBV4-1 and TRBJ1-6, with 7 bases identical to TRBD1. The CDR3 totals 15 residues. With V trimmed by 1 base and J by 4 bases, 1 base remained unmatched. Germline values: CDR1 MGHRA, CDR2 YSYEKL. The DNA of the CDR3 is TGCGCCAGCAGCCAAGGGGGACAGTATAATTCACCCCTCCACTTT. As protein: CASSQGGQYNSPLHF.

The sample holds many counts of this clonotype. The J gene is TRBJ2-1, the V gene TRBV6-5; 7 positions match TRBD2. V was pared by 2 bases and J by 7 bases, with 2 bases of the junction left unmatched. CDR1 is MNHEY, CDR2 SVGAGI, per germline. This CDR3 is built from 13 residues. The CDR3 here is CASSYRGGNEQFF. The CDR3 bases are TGTGCCAGCAGTTACCGCGGGGGAAATGAGCAGTTCTTC.

A few counts support this clonotype. V is TRBV5-1 and J is TRBJ2-5, with 7 bases identical to TRBD2. The germline V gene has CDR1 SGHRS and CDR2 YFSETQ. V dropped 1 base and J dropped 1; count of bases not matched to a gene: 4. This CDR3 is 15 amino acids long. CDR3 region: CASSLTPSGQETQYF. Written as DNA, the CDR3 is TGCGCCAGCAGCTTGACCCCTAGCGGCCAAGAGACCCAGTACTTC.

The chain uses TRBV4-1 and TRBJ1-1; D is ambiguous. Germline CDR1 reads MGHRA; CDR2 reads YSYEKL. V was clipped by 3 bases and J by 5 bases, with 13 bases between them. The CDR3 loop spans 14 amino acids. CDR3 sequence (DNA): TGCGCCAGCAGCCAGCCTTCTCTGGGGACTGAAGCTTTCTTT. Translating it yields CASSQPSLGTEAFF.

The chain uses TRBV6-2 or TRBV6-3 and TRBJ1-1; D remains ambiguous. Trimming stripped 3 bases from V and 7 bases from J, with 6 bases between. Per germline, CDR1 MNHEY and CDR2 SVGEGT. The CDR3 length is 11 residues. The CDR3 region is CASSYGFEAFF. CDR3 DNA: TGTGCCAGCAGTTATGGCTTTGAAGCTTTCTTT.

This clonotype occurred a few times. The chain couples TRBV30 to TRBJ2-7, with 9 positions matching TRBD2. Germline assignment: CDR1 GTSNPN and CDR2 SVGIG (reference sequence). The CDR3 spans 14 residues. J gave up 0 bases and V 4 bases, and 4 bases lay outside the gene matches. The CDR3, as DNA: TGTGCCTGGAATGCGGGGGGGAGCTCCTACGAGCAGTACTTC. This translates into CAWNAGGSSYEQYF.

The chain uses TRBV6-5 and TRBJ1-1; D not certain. The V end lost 5 bases, the J end lost 7 bases, and 8 bases lay between the germline ends. The CDR3 spans 11 residues. CDR1 and CDR2 (germline): MNHEY, SVGAGI. The CDR3 protein is CASSVGGEAFF. DNA of the CDR3: TGTGCCAGCAGTGTGGGAGGTGAAGCTTTCTTT.

This clonotype was detected many times. J is TRBJ2-1 and V is TRBV6-2 or TRBV6-3; D not resolved. Germline lookup yields CDR1 MNHEY and CDR2 SVGEGT. V lost 8 bases, J lost 6 bases, and 5 bases lay in between. CDR3 length: 10 residues. The CDR3 sequence is CASGINEQFF. DNA for the CDR3: TGTGCCAGCGGCATCAATGAGCAGTTCTTC.

CDR3 DNA sequence: TGTGCCACCAGTGACCGCGGAGGAAACACAGATACGCAGTATTTT. Amino acid sequence: CATSDRGGNTDTQYF. The V gene is TRBV24-1, the J gene TRBJ2-3; maybe TRBD2 (5 bases). The CDR3 consists of 15 residues. CDR1 KGHDR and CDR2 SFDVKD come from the germline V gene. The ends were cut back, 4 bases at V and 2 bases at J, with 12 bases in the middle.

V usage is TRBV6-2 or TRBV6-3 and J usage is TRBJ1-2; tentative D call: TRBD1 (6 bases). Germline V CDR1 and CDR2: MNHEY, SVGEGT. CDR3 size: 13 residues. Trimming cost V 2 bases and J 3 bases, with 7 bases left between them. The CDR3 loop is CASSYAGDYGYTF. DNA of the CDR3: TGTGCCAGCAGTTACGCAGGGGACTATGGCTACACCTTC.

This rearrangement joins TRBV20-1 to TRBJ2-5; 15 bases are a match to TRBD2. The CDR3 consists of 16 residues. Germline CDR1 is DFQATT and CDR2 is SNEGSKA (reference sequence). V shed 6 bases and J 9 bases; nucleotides not matched to a gene: 14. Here the CDR3 reads CSAAGLAGGRNKAQYF. The CDR3 nucleotides are TGCAGTGCGGCGGGACTAGCGGGGGGACGCAATAAGGCCCAGTACTTC.

This clonotype turned up a few times. V and J are TRBV4-3 and TRBJ2-5, with D possibly being TRBD1 or TRBD2 (5 bases each). This CDR3 is 14 amino acids long. V lost 4 bases and J 5 bases, leaving 14 bases between the germline ends. Germline V lookup: CDR1 LGHNA, CDR2 YSLEER. Written as DNA, the CDR3 is TGCGCCAGCAGCCGAGGGTTGGGGCCGGAGACCCAGTACTTC. This translates into CASSRGLGPETQYF.

The chain carries TRBV25-1 and TRBJ2-1, with D maybe TRBD2 (5 bases). V lost 2 bases and J 8 bases, leaving 10 bases between the germline ends. The CDR3 runs to 13 residues. From germline, CDR1 is MGHDK and CDR2 SYGVNS. The CDR3 loop is CASSERMRDEQFF. CDR3 DNA sequence: TGTGCCAGCAGTGAACGGATGCGGGATGAGCAGTTCTTC.

The chain recombines TRBV20-1 with TRBJ2-7; 12 bases align to TRBD2. Germline CDR1 DFQATT, CDR2 SNEGSKA (reference sequence). V shed 4 bases, J shed 5 bases, and the junction held 6 bases outside the gene matches. The CDR3 has 14 amino acids. The chain's CDR3 is CSATTSGGIHEQYF. The CDR3 DNA reads as TGCAGTGCTACGACTAGCGGGGGAATCCACGAGCAGTACTTC.

The rearrangement links TRBV14 to TRBJ2-3, with D possibly being TRBD1 (6 bases). Germline assignment: CDR1 SGHDN and CDR2 FVKESK. The CDR3 has 17 residues. Trimming took 1 base from V and 0 from J, leaving 14 bases between them. The CDR3 nucleotides read TGTGCCAGCAGCCAAGTTAGGACAGCAGATAGCACAGATACGCAGTATTTT. This gives the protein CASSQVRTADSTDTQYF.

This clonotype was found a few times. The chain links TRBV10-3 to TRBJ2-7, with D unresolved. CDR3 length: 13 residues. Trimming took off 0 bases at V and 7 bases at J, with 10 bases between the two ends. The V gene's germline CDR1 is ENHRY and CDR2 SYGVKD. CDR3 loop: CAISESSSQEQYV. CDR3 nucleotides: TGTGCCATCAGTGAGTCGTCCAGTCAAGAGCAGTACGTC.

The CDR3 spells CASSLVFRIRNSPLHF. The CDR3 nucleotides read TGTGCCAGCAGCTTGGTGTTTCGTATTAGGAATTCACCCCTCCACTTT. V is TRBV5-6 and J is TRBJ1-6; no firm D call. This CDR3 contains 16 residues. The V and J ends lost 0 bases and 7 bases respectively, with 14 bases between them. Germline assignment: CDR1 SGHDT and CDR2 YYEEEE.

This clonotype was seen only a few times. This chain links TRBV5-1 with TRBJ1-1; 9 bases line up with TRBD1. The ends lost 4 bases at V and 7 bases at J; junction bases unmatched: 11. This CDR3 is built from 15 residues. Germline CDR1 SGHRS, CDR2 YFSETQ. The CDR3 sequence: CASSIPQGAISEAFF. CDR3 sequence (DNA): TGCGCCAGCAGCATACCACAGGGGGCGATAAGTGAAGCTTTCTTT.

The V gene is TRBV12-3 or TRBV12-4, the J gene TRBJ2-2, with D perhaps TRBD1 (5 bases). The CDR3 contains 16 residues. With 6 bases removed from V and 5 bases from J, the gap between germline ends came to 19 bases. CDR3 nucleotides: TGTGCCAGCAGCCCAACCAGGGCCTTCGGGACCGGGGAGCTGTTTTTT. Its protein is CASSPTRAFGTGELFF.

This clonotype showed up just a few times. The chain links TRBV14 to TRBJ1-4; TRBD1 is a possible D gene (5 bases). This CDR3 has 15 amino acids. V lost 5 bases, J lost 3 bases, and 13 bases lay in between. Per germline, CDR1 SGHDN and CDR2 FVKESK. CDR3 amino acids: CASSARSGPNEKLFF. CDR3 DNA sequence: TGTGCCAGCAGCGCACGATCGGGACCTAATGAAAAACTGTTTTTT.

This clonotype was detected a few times. V is TRBV29-1 and J is TRBJ2-5; D call uncertain. The germline V gene has CDR1 SQVTM and CDR2 ANQGSEA. This CDR3 comprises 12 residues. The V and J ends lost 3 bases and 5 bases respectively, with 10 bases between them. The CDR3 DNA follows: TGCAGCGTTGATTCCCCGGTCGAGACCCAGTACTTC. This translates into CSVDSPVETQYF.

This clonotype has only a few counts. The chain employs TRBV7-9 and TRBJ2-3; tentatively, D is TRBD1 (6 bases). The CDR3 is 16 amino acids. CDR1 SEHNR and CDR2 FQNEAQ come from the germline V gene (reference sequence). Trimming left V 0 bases short and J 0 bases short, with 10 bases between. In nucleotides, the CDR3 is TGTGCCAGCAGCTTAGCTGTAAGGGGGAGCACAGATACGCAGTATTTT. Its protein is CASSLAVRGSTDTQYF.